This TCR beta chain was sequenced for a study of T cell responses to AZD1222 COVID-19 vaccine. Study observations and caveats: The peak T cell response came first, and repertoires were sampled only after it. Clonal diversity was possibly underestimated, and the donors were mostly white British, with more females. Reports indicate that nearly half of spike-specific TCRs are directed at unmutated variant regions.

The table came from immunoSEQ multiplex PCR; TCRdb's copy has only in-frame clones and leaves some out. The sample has roughly 150,000 clones; around 93% are singletons. CDR1 is SGDLS, CDR2 YYNGEE, per germline. Trimming pared 0 bases from V and 6 bases from J, leaving 6 bases between. CDR3 size: 12 residues. Points on this clone: Antigen unknown.

This rearrangement joins TRBV9 to TRBJ1-2; D unclear. This specimen was peripheral blood, taken 28 days after the second AZD1222 dose. This sequence was found in an adult who received the AZD1222 COVID-19 vaccine. CDR3 region: CASSVEGNGYTF. CDR3 coding DNA: TGTGCCAGCAGCGTAGAAGGGAATGGCTACACCTTC.